The sequence of this TCR beta chain was determined in a study of blood T cells in healthy people across ages. Alongside a J-beta primer mix, a sample-barcoded 5' primer served in a second PCR lasting roughly 7 to 11 cycles. TCRdb independently ran MiXCR on the 5' RACE reads; one entry per CDR3 protein. The table includes 1.8 million or so distinct CDR3 sequences, roughly two fifths detected once. The CDR3 runs to 12 residues. V lost 1 base to trimming and J lost 6 bases, with 10 bases between them. CDR1 and CDR2 (germline): DFQATT, SNEGSKA (reference sequence). The sample holds a few counts of this clonotype.

Material: blood. V and J are TRBV20-1 and TRBJ2-7; D is uncertain. The source is a human donor in good health. The CDR3 reads CSARVPGSEQYF. In DNA, the CDR3 is TGCAGTGCTAGAGTCCCGGGCTCCGAGCAGTACTTC.